Presented here are 2 T cell receptor beta chains from one specimen sequenced in a study of human T cells and chemical hapten exposure. The time point: patch test 1, 2 weeks after DPC sensitization. The treatment here: therapeutic diphenylcyclopropenone sensitization with weekly scalp DPC. TCRdb analysed the RACE reads with MiXCR anew, one entry per CDR3 protein. The data show about 340,000 distinct CDR3 sequences, approximately 6.9% seen once. The sequencing here drew on whole blood, taken in connection with sensitization to the hapten diphenylcyclopropenone (DPC). All receptors come from a woman aged 18-29 years with alopecia areata. Some clones in this sample may be carry-over from other donors' samples.

In its sample, this clonotype was seen many times. The V call is TRBV7-2, the J call TRBJ1-5; no clear D gene. There are 14 residues in the CDR3. Germline values: CDR1 SGHTA, CDR2 FQGNSA. V was cut by 1 base and J by 2 bases, with 6 bases left in between. The CDR3 sequence: CASSLVEGNQPQHF. DNA for the CDR3: TGTGCCAGCAGCTTAGTCGAGGGCAATCAGCCCCAGCATTTT.

This clonotype was observed a handful of times. The J gene is TRBJ1-2, the V gene TRBV24-1; the D gene is possibly TRBD1 (5 bases). Germline CDR1 and CDR2: KGHDR and SFDVKD. The V and J ends lost 9 bases and 2 bases respectively, with 12 bases between them. CDR3 size: 13 residues. This CDR3 reads CATGGGENYGYTF. As DNA, the CDR3 is TGTGCCACCGGAGGAGGGGAGAACTATGGCTACACCTTC.